A selection of T cell receptor beta chains follows, all from one sample in a study of cytomegalovirus exposure and HLA in healthy donors. TCRdb's table, derived via immunoSEQ multiplex PCR, lists solely in-frame clones and lacks some. The sample has more than 130,000 clones; about four fifths are singletons. The material sequenced was PBMCs. These TCRs come from a man aged 25 to 40 in good health and CMV-seronegative. Both conserved end residues are part of each CDR3. A D gene is named only where the DNA matches it firmly. Clone size appears in some rows only: once, few, many, or a class for an expanded clone.

d_call,clone_size,j_call,v_call,cdr3_nt,cdr3_aa
TRBD1,NA,TRBJ2-7,TRBV6-1,TGTGCCAGCACCCCCTCCGGGACAGGCTCCTACGAGCAGTACTTC,CASTPSGTGSYEQYF
NA,NA,TRBJ1-2,TRBV15,TGTGCCACCAGCGCGGACAGTAACTATGGCTACACCTTC,CATSADSNYGYTF
TRBD2,NA,TRBJ2-2,TRBV2,TGTGCCAGCAGTGAAGCTTCCGAACTAGCGGGAGGCACCGGGGAGCTGTTTTTT,CASSEASELAGGTGELFF
NA,NA,TRBJ2-5,TRBV2,TGTGCCAGCAGTGCGGAGGAGTTCCAAGAGACCCAGTACTTC,CASSAEEFQETQYF
TRBD2,once,TRBJ2-3,TRBV7-9,TGTGCCAGCAGCTTTCCGGGACTAGCGGGGGGTAGGGAGGATACGCAGTATTTT,CASSFPGLAGGREDTQYF
TRBD2,NA,TRBJ2-7,TRBV29-1,TGCAGCGTTATTCAACGGGAGGGTATTGACGAGCAGTACTTC,CSVIQREGIDEQYF
TRBD1,NA,TRBJ2-7,TRBV5-1,TGCGCCAGCAGCCCATCTTCTAGACAGGGTATTGGGCAGTACTTC,CASSPSSRQGIGQYF
TRBD1,NA,TRBJ1-2,TRBV12-5,TGTGCTAGTGGCCCGGGACAGGGTTTCTATGGCTACACCTTC,CASGPGQGFYGYTF
TRBD1,once,TRBJ2-2,TRBV5-6,TGTGCCAGCAGCTTGGGCGGGACAGGGCACGGGGAGCTGTTTTTT,CASSLGGTGHGELFF
NA,few,TRBJ2-5,TRBV7-6,TGTGCCAGCAGCTTAGGACTAACCGAAGAGACCCAGTACTTC,CASSLGLTEETQYF
NA,NA,TRBJ2-2,TRBV7-9,TGTGCCAGCAGCCCGCGGACAGTGAACACCGGGGAGCTGTTTTTT,CASSPRTVNTGELFF
TRBD2,NA,TRBJ2-2,TRBV9,TGTGCCAGCAGCGTAGGGCTAGCGGGGAACACCGGGGAGCTGTTTTTT,CASSVGLAGNTGELFF
NA,NA,TRBJ1-1,TRBV7-9,TGTGCCAGCAGCTTAGCGCTTACCAGGTCAGCCGCTAACACTGAAGCTTTCTTT,CASSLALTRSAANTEAFF
NA,NA,TRBJ1-1,TRBV7-6,TGTGCCAGCAGCGCAGACCTGCGGCACGTGAACACTGAAGCTTTCTTT,CASSADLRHVNTEAFF
NA,NA,TRBJ1-1,TRBV7-8,TGTGCCAGCAGAATAACCGGGACACAGAACACTGAAGCTTTCTTT,CASRITGTQNTEAFF
NA,NA,TRBJ2-4,TRBV4-2,TGTGCCAGCAGCCAAGCCGGCCGGGAAAACATTCAGTACTTC,CASSQAGRENIQYF
NA,NA,TRBJ2-1,TRBV6-5,TGTGCCAGCAGTTTAGGTGGGCACAATGAGCAGTTCTTC,CASSLGGHNEQFF